This TCR beta chain was sequenced in a study of T cells in Graves' hyperthyroidism and ophthalmopathy. Study overall: Sampling of peripheral blood happened at initial diagnosis, prior to any treatment.

TCR beta CDR3 regions were amplified from RNA transcripts. An initial round of RT-PCR targeting the TCR CDR3 relied on the HTBI primer set. TCRdb re-called the multiplex PCR reads through MiXCR, storing one row per CDR3 protein. The sample consists of 600,000 to 850,000 distinct CDR3 sequences, around 20% of them appearing once. Newly diagnosed hyperthyroidism patients aged 18 to 65 years had disease lasting under 2 months. Blood was sampled at initial diagnosis of hyperthyroidism, prior to onset of any ophthalmopathy symptoms. V gave up 4 bases and J gave up 9 bases, with 19 bases separating them. The CDR3 has 16 residues. In germline, CDR1 is SGHDN, CDR2 FVKESK.

The sequence was obtained from a woman between 50 and 59 years old with Graves' hyperthyroidism that later progressed to Graves' ophthalmopathy. Sequences were obtained from blood. The rearrangement joins TRBV14 to TRBJ1-6; D is possibly TRBD1 (6 bases). The DNA for the CDR3 is TGTGCCAGCAGCCTACAGGGTCCCCAGAGAGGTTCACCCCTCCACTTT. Translated, it gives CASSLQGPQRGSPLHF.